The T cell receptor (beta chain) under discussion was sequenced for a study of beta chain features in type 1 diabetes (dated by TCRdb to the late 2010s). Broadly, across the study: Mean age, gender distribution, total cell number and subset yield were not different between patients and healthy donors. The study compared the TCRB repertoires of sorted circulating CD4+ T cell subsets in recently diagnosed type 1 diabetes patients with those in matched healthy donors. A total of roughly 100 million sorted cells were examined across all samples, and the number of cells per subset was strongly correlated with RNA yield. Regulatory and stem cell-like memory subsets were obtained from only 8 patients and roughly eight healthy donors, while naive and central memory subsets were obtained from all 30 or so donors. Study-level results and caveats: HLA sub-analyses involved small numbers of individuals, so any influence of HLA type on TCRB rearrangement remained unresolved. Because cDNA was sequenced instead of genomic DNA, highly expressing activated cells could be over-represented, though the groups showed no difference in activation or CD3 levels. PCR might favor shorter templates, but patient and control samples were amplified and corrected together, so any skew would affect both groups equally. A moderate but significant shortening of TCRB CDR3 length was observed in type 1 diabetes patients in all four CD4+ subsets. The naive, central memory and regulatory TCRB repertoires appeared to resemble one another more closely among patients than among healthy donors. Fewer insertions and more nucleotide deletions at VDJ recombination sites were observed in patients with type 1 diabetes, implying thymic rearrangement abnormalities.

As encoded in the germline V gene, CDR1 is SQVTM while CDR2 is ANQGSEA. The CDR3 goes from the cysteine to the phenylalanine over 14 residues. Only the CDR3 region is kept as DNA, spanning 42 bases read in frame from base 1. The junction carries 14 bases between V and J, which are trimmed by 5 bases and 2 bases respectively. From each donor, a single peripheral blood sample of roughly 0.11 L on average was drawn into heparinised tubes. Naive, central memory, regulatory and stem cell-like memory CD4+ T cells were sorted on a BD FACSAria II using a panel including CD45RO, CCR7, CD25, CD127, CD95 and CD27. Every sorted population had a purity above 95%. Right away, PBMCs were isolated by Lymphoprep density gradient centrifugation and were stained directly, with no culture step. Samples were stained and sorted in pairs, with one healthy donor and one patient per experiment, so that batch effects were minimized.

All of the isolated RNA was reverse transcribed with the High Capacity cDNA Reverse Transcription Kit, so expressed TCRB transcripts were sequenced. Deep immunoSEQ sequencing was performed on naive, central memory and regulatory T cell samples, with an average of approximately 3.9 million total reads per sample. Sorted cells were lysed in RLT buffer, and RNA was extracted using DNase-treated RNeasy Micro or Mini kits according to cell number. Each cell subset was processed on its own to prevent cross-contamination, while patient and healthy donor samples were processed together. The immunoSEQ multiplex PCR was used to amplify TCRB sequences from cDNA, yielding 87-bp fragments that span the CDR3 region. Amplicons were sequenced on the Illumina HiSeq platform. In the paper's pipeline: PCR bias was corrected computationally using synthetic template baselines, and reads within Hamming distance 2 were collapsed, with unmergeable singletons discarded. Reads were aligned against IMGT so that V, D and J genes, CDR3 length and insertions or deletions at six rearrangement sites could be assigned. Within each subset, clonotype counts were normalized to sorted cell number, after which true diversity and Gini coefficients were computed with the tcR R package. The overlap coefficient, calculated on TCRB nucleotide sequences, was used to quantify repertoire sharing. As a proxy for the pre-selection repertoire, out-of-frame TCRB sequences from naive cells were analyzed. This immuneACCESS table, as held by TCRdb, lists in-frame sequences with V and J called but not all clones. Of the missing ones, under half trace to an unresolved V gene in checked studies; the others have no known cause. V and J calls and clone size are given by that table; D and trimming were obtained from the DNA. This sample lists fewer than 500,000 clones; around 13% were detected once. Around 0.039% of the sample is in the top ten clones.

There are a few counts of this clone. There is no known antigen for this receptor. No clone much larger than this one lies a single base away; base qualities are absent. The TCR comes from a man younger than 45 in good health. The chain links TRBV29-1 with TRBJ2-3; the D gene lacks a confident call. The specimen sequenced was naive CD4+ T cells from blood. Per the publication, the cell subset or site label means: true naive CD4+ T cells. CDR3 protein: CSVPAPSNTDTQYF. At the DNA level, the sequence is TGCAGCGTTCCGGCCCCAAGTAACACAGATACGCAGTATTTT.